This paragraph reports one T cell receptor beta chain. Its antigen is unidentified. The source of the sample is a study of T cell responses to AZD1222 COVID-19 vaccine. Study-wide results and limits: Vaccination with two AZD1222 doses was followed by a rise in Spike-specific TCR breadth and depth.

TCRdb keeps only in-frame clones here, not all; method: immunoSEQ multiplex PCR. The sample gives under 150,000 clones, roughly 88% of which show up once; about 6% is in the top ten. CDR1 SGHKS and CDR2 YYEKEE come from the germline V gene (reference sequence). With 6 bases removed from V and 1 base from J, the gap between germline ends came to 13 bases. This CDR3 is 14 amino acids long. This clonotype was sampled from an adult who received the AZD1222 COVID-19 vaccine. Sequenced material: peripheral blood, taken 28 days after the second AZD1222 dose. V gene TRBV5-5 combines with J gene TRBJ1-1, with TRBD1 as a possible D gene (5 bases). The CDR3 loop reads CASTPGQQNTEAFF. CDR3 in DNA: TGTGCCAGCACCCCAGGGCAGCAGAACACTGAAGCTTTCTTT. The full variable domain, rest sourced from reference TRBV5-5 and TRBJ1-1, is DAGVTQSPTHLIKTRGQQVTLRCSPISGHKSVSWYQQVLGQGPQFIFQYYEKEERGRGNFPDRFSARQFPNYSSELNVNALLLGDSALYLCASTPGQQNTEAFFGQGTRLTVV.